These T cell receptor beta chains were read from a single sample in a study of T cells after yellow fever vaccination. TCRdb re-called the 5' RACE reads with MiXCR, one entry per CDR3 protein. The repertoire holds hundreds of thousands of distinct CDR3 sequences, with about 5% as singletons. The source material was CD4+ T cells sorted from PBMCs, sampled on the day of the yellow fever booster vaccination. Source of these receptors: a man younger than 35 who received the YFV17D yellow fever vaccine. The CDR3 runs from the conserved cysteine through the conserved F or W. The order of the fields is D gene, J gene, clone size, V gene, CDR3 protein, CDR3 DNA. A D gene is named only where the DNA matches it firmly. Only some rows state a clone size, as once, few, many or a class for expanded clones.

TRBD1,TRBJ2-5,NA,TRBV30,CAWETGVGQETQYF,TGTGCCTGGGAGACAGGGGTGGGTCAAGAGACCCAGTACTTC
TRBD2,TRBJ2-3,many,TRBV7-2,CASSLVASGGDDTQYF,TGTGCCAGCAGCTTAGTGGCTAGCGGGGGGGATGATACGCAGTATTTT
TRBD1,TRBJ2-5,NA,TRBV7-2,CASRLYRGQETQYF,TGTGCCAGCAGATTATACAGGGGTCAAGAGACCCAGTACTTC
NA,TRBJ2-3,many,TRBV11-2,CASSLARGVLRTDTQYF,TGTGCCAGCAGCTTAGCTCGGGGTGTACTGAGGACAGATACGCAGTATTTT
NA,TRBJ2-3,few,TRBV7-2,CASSIATDTQYF,TGTGCCAGCAGCATAGCGACAGATACGCAGTATTTT
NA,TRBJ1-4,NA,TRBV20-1,CSYRVPATNEKLFF,TGCAGTTACAGGGTCCCAGCAACTAATGAAAAACTGTTTTTT
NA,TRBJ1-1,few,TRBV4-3,CASSQSQGHPGAFF,TGCGCCAGCAGCCAATCCCAGGGACACCCCGGAGCTTTCTTT
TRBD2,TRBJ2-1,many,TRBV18,CASSPPGAGGNEQFF,TGTGCCAGCTCACCTCCTGGAGCGGGGGGCAATGAGCAGTTCTTC
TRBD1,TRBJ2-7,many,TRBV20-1,CSAHTGTGFYEQYF,TGCAGTGCTCACACCGGGACAGGGTTTTACGAGCAGTACTTC
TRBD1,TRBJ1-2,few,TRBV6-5,CASSPGDRAAGYTF,TGTGCCAGCAGCCCCGGGGACAGGGCCGCCGGCTACACCTTC
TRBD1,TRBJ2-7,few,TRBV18,CASSPTPGTGGNDEQYF,TGTGCCAGCTCACCGACCCCCGGGACAGGGGGCAACGACGAGCAGTACTTC
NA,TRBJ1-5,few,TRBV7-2,CASSWSMGSRPQHF,TGTGCCAGCAGCTGGAGCATGGGCTCACGGCCCCAGCATTTT
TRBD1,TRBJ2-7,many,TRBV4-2,CASSQEGQYRYEQYF,TGTGCCAGCAGCCAAGAGGGACAGTATAGATACGAGCAGTACTTC
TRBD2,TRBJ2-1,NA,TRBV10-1,CASSGGTSGRNEQFF,TGCGCCAGCAGTGGGGGGACTAGCGGGAGGAATGAGCAGTTCTTC
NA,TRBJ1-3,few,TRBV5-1,CASSLGWGSSGNTIYF,TGCGCCAGCAGCTTGGGATGGGGCAGCTCTGGAAACACCATATATTTT
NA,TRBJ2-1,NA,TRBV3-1,CASSPGDLRGQFF,TGTGCCAGCAGTCCGGGGGACCTTAGGGGGCAGTTCTTC
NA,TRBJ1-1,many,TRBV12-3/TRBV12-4,CATYRDLLNTEAFF,TGTGCCACCTACAGGGACCTCCTGAACACTGAAGCTTTCTTT
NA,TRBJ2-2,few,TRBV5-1,CASSLLAAGELFF,TGCGCCAGCAGCTTACTAGCTGCCGGGGAGCTGTTTTTT